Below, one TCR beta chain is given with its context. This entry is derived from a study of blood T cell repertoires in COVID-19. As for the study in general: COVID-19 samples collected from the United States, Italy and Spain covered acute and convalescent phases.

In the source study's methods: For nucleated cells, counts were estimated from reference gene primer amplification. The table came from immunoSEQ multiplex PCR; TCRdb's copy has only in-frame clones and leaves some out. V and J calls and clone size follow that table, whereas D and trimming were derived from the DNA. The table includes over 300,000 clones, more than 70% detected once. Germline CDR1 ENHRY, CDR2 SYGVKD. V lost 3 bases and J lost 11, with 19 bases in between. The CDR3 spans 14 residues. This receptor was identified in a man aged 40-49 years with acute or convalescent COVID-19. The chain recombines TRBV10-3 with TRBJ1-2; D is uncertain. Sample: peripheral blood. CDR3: CAISDNPRMLRYTF. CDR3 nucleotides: TGTGCCATCAGTGATAACCCGCGTATGTTGAGATACACCTTC.